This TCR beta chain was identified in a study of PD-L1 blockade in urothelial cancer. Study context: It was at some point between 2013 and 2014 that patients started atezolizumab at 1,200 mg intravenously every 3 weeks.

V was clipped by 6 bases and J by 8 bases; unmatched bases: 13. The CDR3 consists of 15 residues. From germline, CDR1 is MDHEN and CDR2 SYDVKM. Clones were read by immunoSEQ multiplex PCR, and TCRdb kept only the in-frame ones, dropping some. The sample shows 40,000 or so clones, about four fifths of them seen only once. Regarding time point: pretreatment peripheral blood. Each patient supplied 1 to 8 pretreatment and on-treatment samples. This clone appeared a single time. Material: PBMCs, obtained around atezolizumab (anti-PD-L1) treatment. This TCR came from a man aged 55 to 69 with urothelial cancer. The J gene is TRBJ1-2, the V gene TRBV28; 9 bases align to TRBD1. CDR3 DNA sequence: TGTGCCAGCAGCACGGGACAGGGTGTCTTAGGCGGCTACACCTTC. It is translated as CASSTGQGVLGGYTF.